These 22 T cell receptor beta chains originate from one sample sequenced in a study of spatial heterogeneity in lung cancer (dated by TCRdb to about 2019). The sample's time point, from its label and the paper: sample taken at primary tumor resection. For TCR sequencing, whole RNA was extracted from tumor and nontumor lung tissue, or from cryopreserved PBMC samples, and no cell sorting was done. The library relied on 5' RACE. These reads were obtained on a NextSeq 500. TCRdb reworked the public reads: Q25 trimming with fastp, MiXCR clone assembly, productive beta chains retained. Identical CDR3 proteins give one entry, which carries the most common genes and DNA. The sample profile shows about 38,000 distinct CDR3 sequences; 7.5% of them were found once. The top ten clones comprise over 25% of the sample. The sequencing used PBMCs, collected at surgery. The receptors shown here come from a male donor with early-stage non-small cell lung cancer.

This sequence joins TRBV11-1 and TRBJ2-6; D unresolved. V gave up 7 bases and J gave up 2 bases, with 15 bases separating them. Per germline, CDR1 SGHAT and CDR2 FQDESV (reference sequence). This CDR3 is built from 16 residues. This chain's CDR3 is CASTTRIRTGANVLTF. The DNA of the CDR3 is TGTGCCAGCACCACCCGGATAAGAACTGGGGCCAACGTCCTGACTTTC.

In this sample, this clonotype turned up many times. This CDR3 is CASSVRASQETQYF. CDR3 DNA sequence: TGTGCCAGCAGCGTACGGGCTTCCCAAGAGACCCAGTACTTC. The rearrangement uses TRBV9 and TRBJ2-5, with D unresolved. Trimming took 1 base from V and 1 from J, leaving 8 bases between them. The CDR3 extends over 14 amino acids. From germline, CDR1 is SGDLS and CDR2 YYNGEE.

This clonotype has a count of ten or more. This sequence joins TRBV5-4 and TRBJ2-1, with TRBD2 matching over 9 bases. V shed 4 bases and J 8 bases; nucleotides not matched to a gene: 10. Germline values: CDR1 SGHNT, CDR2 YYREEE (reference sequence). The CDR3 loop spans 15 amino acids. This CDR3 is CASSQGLAGRDEQFF. The CDR3 region has the DNA TGTGCCAGCAGCCAGGGCCTAGCGGGAAGGGATGAGCAGTTCTTC.

The chain is built from TRBV7-2 and TRBJ2-5; D might be TRBD2 (6 bases). CDR3 length: 18 amino acids. Germline V CDR1 and CDR2: SGHTA, FQGNSA. The ends were cut back, 7 bases at V and 2 bases at J, with 26 bases in the middle. As DNA, the CDR3 is TGTGCCAGCACCCTTAGAGGCCCTAGATTAGCGGCACAAGAGACCCAGTACTTC. Its protein product is CASTLRGPRLAAQETQYF.

J is TRBJ2-1 and V is TRBV27; possible D gene TRBD2, 6 bases. The CDR3 extends over 13 amino acids. Trimming stripped 4 bases from V and 6 bases from J, with 10 bases between. Germline V gene data show CDR1 as MNHEY and CDR2 as SMNVEV (reference sequence). The CDR3: CASSSTRRNEQFF. Written as DNA, the CDR3 is TGTGCCAGCAGTTCGACTAGACGCAATGAGCAGTTCTTC.

V usage is TRBV21-1 and J usage is TRBJ2-1. TRBV21-1 is a pseudogene. The CDR3 is made up of 16 amino acids. This chain's CDR3 is CASSKCGHAKIPEQFF. CDR3 sequence (DNA): TGTGCCAGCAGCAAATGTGGGCACGCGAAGATCCCTGAGCAGTTCTTC.

The chain recombines TRBV20-1 with TRBJ2-3; 13 bases agree with TRBD2. Germline CDR1 and CDR2: DFQATT and SNEGSKA (reference sequence). This CDR3 comprises 15 residues. The V segment lost 5 bases and the J segment 4 bases; nucleotides outside the gene matches: 6. The CDR3 DNA sequence: TGCAGTGCTCCGGGACTAGCGGGGCGGTCAGATACGCAGTATTTT. This translates into CSAPGLAGRSDTQYF.

The sample holds many counts of this clonotype. The chain couples TRBV20-1 to TRBJ2-3; 7 nucleotides line up with TRBD2. V dropped 6 bases and J dropped 0; count of bases not matched to a gene: 9. Per the germline V gene, CDR1 is DFQATT and CDR2 is SNEGSKA (reference sequence). The length of the CDR3 is 15 residues. For the CDR3, the DNA is TGCAGTGCAAAGCGCGGGGGAACTAGCACAGATACGCAGTATTTT. This codes for CSAKRGGTSTDTQYF.

This clonotype was found many times. CDR3 in DNA: TGTGCCAGCGTCACCGGCCGGGGCAGGGGTTTTCCAGATACGCAGTATTTT. It is translated as CASVTGRGRGFPDTQYF. The chain combines TRBV12-3 or TRBV12-4 with TRBJ2-3; tentative D call: TRBD1 (6 bases). The ends were cut back, 8 bases at V and 4 bases at J, with 25 bases in the middle. This CDR3 spans 17 amino acids.

This clonotype has only a few counts. The V call is TRBV2, the J call TRBJ1-2; TRBD1 aligns across 10 bases. The CDR3 spans 15 residues. Germline CDR1 SNHLY, CDR2 FYNNEI. The V gene end was trimmed by 5 bases and the J gene end by 4 bases; junction bases not matched to a gene: 7. The chain's CDR3 is CASSNRDRGIYGYTF. For the CDR3, the DNA is TGTGCCAGCAGTAACCGGGACAGGGGCATCTATGGCTACACCTTC.

Many counts were recorded for this clonotype. This chain uses TRBV25-1 with TRBJ2-2; D gene unclear. CDR1 and CDR2 from the germline V gene are MGHDK and SYGVNS. The V gene lost 1 base and the J gene lost 2 bases, with 5 bases spanning the gap. There are 14 residues in the CDR3. CDR3 coding DNA: TGTGCCAGCAGTGAATTGTCAAACACCGGGGAGCTGTTTTTT. Translated: CASSELSNTGELFF.

The table lists this clonotype with a few counts. Here the CDR3 DNA reads TGTGCCAGCAGTTTCGGACTAGCGGAGGTTCGGGAGCAGTTCTTC. This translates into CASSFGLAEVREQFF. The chain employs TRBV12-3 or TRBV12-4 and TRBJ2-1; 10 bases fit TRBD2. V gave up 3 bases and J gave up 10 bases; unmatched junction bases: 9. This CDR3 spans 15 amino acids.

This clonotype occurred a few times. This chain uses TRBV27 with TRBJ1-2; 10 bases match TRBD1. V trimming: 6 bases; J trimming: 2 bases; junction bases outside the gene matches: 12. CDR1 is MNHEY, CDR2 SMNVEV, per germline (reference sequence). The CDR3 covers 17 residues. CDR3 nucleotide sequence: TGTGCCAGCAGACCATGGACCGGGACAGGGGTGAACTATGGCTACACCTTC. This gives the protein CASRPWTGTGVNYGYTF.

This clonotype has a count of ten or more. An end of the junction differs from the germline gene, which may be a read error. This chain joins TRBV28 and TRBJ2-3; D not resolved. This CDR3 has 13 amino acids. Germline values: CDR1 MDHEN, CDR2 SYDVKM. The CDR3: CASSLDATETQYF. DNA for the CDR3: TGTGCCAGCAGTCTAGACGCCACAGAAACGCAGTATTTT.

This clonotype was seen repeatedly, ten times or more. This rearrangement joins TRBV24-1 to TRBJ2-1; 10 bases line up with TRBD2. The CDR3 spans 16 residues. The V segment lost 9 bases and the J segment 8 bases; nucleotides outside the gene matches: 15. The germline gives CDR1 KGHDR, CDR2 SFDVKD. The CDR3 coding sequence is TGTGCCACCGGGTACAGGAGCGGGAGGGGGATCGATGAGCAGTTCTTC. Translated: CATGYRSGRGIDEQFF.

This chain uses TRBV11-3 with TRBJ2-2; D is uncertain. The CDR3 extends over 14 amino acids. Germline-derived CDR1 and CDR2 are SGHNT and YENEEA. Trimming removed 2 bases from V and 1 base from J, with 5 bases in between. The CDR3 is CASSLIQNTGELFF. In nucleotides, the CDR3 is TGTGCCAGCAGCTTAATCCAGAACACCGGGGAGCTGTTTTTT.

This clonotype was recorded many times. At one of its ends the junction is not consistent with the germline gene, which may arise from a read error. The CDR3 coding sequence is TGTGCCAGCAGTTTAGGTCAGGGTCAGTCCCAGCATTTT. Protein product: CASSLGQGQSQHF. The chain recombines TRBV12-3 or TRBV12-4 with TRBJ1-5; possible D gene TRBD1, 5 bases. The CDR3 length is 13 residues.

This clonotype appeared many times. The chain is built from TRBV29-1 and TRBJ1-2; D perhaps matches TRBD1 (6 bases). V gave up 7 bases and J gave up 6 bases, with 21 bases separating them. Germline V CDR1 and CDR2: SQVTM, ANQGSEA. CDR3 length equals 14 residues. For the CDR3, the DNA is TGCAGCGGAACAACAGGGAGGGGGTTTAATGGCTACACCTTC. It codes for CSGTTGRGFNGYTF.

The chain uses TRBV20-1 and TRBJ2-5, with TRBD1 matching over 8 bases. Germline lookup yields CDR1 DFQATT and CDR2 SNEGSKA (reference sequence). The CDR3 covers 14 residues. After removal of 6 bases from V and 7 bases from J, the junction contained 13 bases not matched to a gene. For the CDR3, the DNA is TGCAGTGCCCGAGGGTCACAGGGGGTAGGGACCCAGTACTTC. It yields the protein CSARGSQGVGTQYF.

This clonotype was seen a few times. V usage is TRBV11-3 and J usage is TRBJ2-1; no clear D. The germline gives CDR1 SGHNT, CDR2 YENEEA. Trimming removed 4 bases at V and 8 bases at J, with 3 bases between. CDR3 size: 10 residues. CDR3 region: CASSSYEQFF. The CDR3 nucleotides are TGTGCCAGCAGCTCCTATGAGCAGTTCTTC.

This clonotype appeared many times. V and J are TRBV20-1 and TRBJ2-3; D unclear. V gave up 6 bases and J gave up 4 bases, with 14 bases separating them. This CDR3 is 13 amino acids long. The V gene's germline CDR1 is DFQATT and CDR2 SNEGSKA (reference sequence). The CDR3 protein is CSATRGFADTQYF. The CDR3, as DNA: TGCAGTGCAACTCGTGGGTTTGCAGATACGCAGTATTTT.

This clonotype was counted many times. The CDR3 loop reads CASSLRGRRYNEQFF. CDR3 DNA: TGTGCCAGCAGTTTAAGGGGACGGCGCTACAATGAGCAGTTCTTC. The chain links TRBV12-3 or TRBV12-4 to TRBJ2-1; either TRBD1 or TRBD2 may supply D (5 bases each). The CDR3 sequence is 15 residues long. Trimming pared 2 bases from V and 3 bases from J, leaving 11 bases between.